Listed below are T cell receptor beta chains from one sample, sequenced in a study of T-cell reconstitution after alpha-beta-depleted transplantation in children. TCRdb ran MiXCR on the PCR reads and lists one entry per CDR3 protein. The table shows a few hundred thousand distinct CDR3 sequences, with 13% occurring only once. The material was PBMCs, mostly from graft donor cells, obtained 360 days after TCRalphabeta/CD19-depleted stem cell transplant. These receptor sequences come from a male patient under 18 who had a stem cell transplant for acute myeloid leukemia, so the T cells may come from the graft donor. Each CDR3 is given without its conserved first and last residue.

>TRBV15
ATSRDHPYDRVNIQY
>TRBV19
ASTRDFYNEQF
>TRBV19
ASKLWEGLNEQF
>TRBV28
ASSLWGREVKPQH
>TRBV20-1
SARLGLAGPLSTDTQY
>TRBV2
ASSVAPETQY
>TRBV7-2
ASSLEGQVNNEQF
>TRBV7-3
ASSLTLRTSGIRTTDTQY
>TRBV4-3
ASSLLAGAIYNEQF
>TRBV4-2
ASSGHWRGDGFEQY
>TRBV11-2
ASSRLAGGEYEQY
>TRBV7-6
ASSPIRQETLPRELF
>TRBV6-1
ASRNGGRGPEQY
>TRBV6-5
ASSYPQGYAYNEQF
>TRBV28
ASSFGTSGPTNTGELF
>TRBV21-1
ASSKGASPYEQY
>TRBV5-6
ASSLGTGPDTGELF
>TRBV2
ASSGVGFSNQPQH
>TRBV10-3
AISDVLAGGTDTQY
>TRBV4-3
ASSQVWGETQY
>TRBV5-1
ASSFSGAGGPVEQY
>TRBV30
AWNPGGGYEQY
>TRBV24-1
ATSDPNSGRQDTQY
>TRBV12-3/TRBV12-4
ASSTAGSDLQAQY
>TRBV7-4
ASSPWGSGDYNEQF
>TRBV30
AWSVGGNEQY